The entry below describes one T cell receptor (beta chain). As handled by the study authors: The assay estimated nucleated cells by amplifying reference gene primers. TCRdb's copy holds only in-frame clones and misses some; the assay was immunoSEQ multiplex PCR. The V and J calls and clone size were taken over from that table, and D and trimming were inferred from the DNA. Of 85,000 to 100,000 clones in the sample, roughly 78% were seen once. The V and J ends lost 3 bases and 7 bases, in that order; junction bases with no gene match: 8. CDR3 size: 15 residues. Germline CDR1 is SGHRS and CDR2 is YFSETQ. This sample is drawn from a study of blood T cell repertoires in COVID-19. The overall study: The United States, Italy and Spain provided the acute and convalescent COVID-19 samples.

The chain is built from TRBV5-1 and TRBJ2-2; TRBD2 aligns across 8 bases. The clonotype was recovered from a woman of 80 years or more with active or convalescent COVID-19. The material sequenced was peripheral blood. The CDR3 region has the DNA TGCGCCAGCAGCTGGAGCGGGAGTTTGGACGGGGAGCTGTTTTTT. It specifies CASSWSGSLDGELFF.